This T cell receptor (beta chain) was sequenced in a study of control samples from healthy donors and cancer patients. The ends lost 4 bases at V and 5 bases at J; junction bases unmatched: 1. The CDR3 totals 13 residues. Germline lookup yields CDR1 SGHTA and CDR2 FQGNSA. Data came from immunoSEQ multiplex PCR; TCRdb stores just in-frame clones and leaves some out. This table has roughly 120,000 clones, over 90% appearing once. The genes are TRBV7-2 and TRBJ1-1; 10 bases agree with TRBD1. The sequencing sample was made of blood. The source of this sequence is a man aged 30 to 39 in good health. The chain's CDR3 is CASSSDRGTEAFF. DNA for the CDR3: TGTGCCAGCAGCTCGGACAGGGGGACTGAAGCTTTCTTT.